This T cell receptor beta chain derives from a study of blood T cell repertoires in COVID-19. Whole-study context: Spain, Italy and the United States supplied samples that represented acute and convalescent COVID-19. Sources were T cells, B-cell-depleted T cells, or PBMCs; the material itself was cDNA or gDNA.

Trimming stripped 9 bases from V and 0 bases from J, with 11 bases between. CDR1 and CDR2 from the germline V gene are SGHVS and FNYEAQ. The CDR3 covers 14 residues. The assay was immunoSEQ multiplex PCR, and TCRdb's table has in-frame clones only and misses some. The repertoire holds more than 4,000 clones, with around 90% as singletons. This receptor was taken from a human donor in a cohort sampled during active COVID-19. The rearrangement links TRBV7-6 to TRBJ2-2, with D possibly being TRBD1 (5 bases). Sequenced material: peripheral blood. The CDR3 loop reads CASLQDPNTGELFF. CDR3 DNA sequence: TGTGCCAGTCTACAGGACCCGAACACCGGGGAGCTGTTTTTT.